The present T cell receptor beta chain was sequenced within a study of T cells expressing NK-cell markers (dated by TCRdb to about 2020). Study-level background: TCR beta-chain repertoires were profiled in sorted CD3+CD56+NKG2C+, CD3+CD56+NKG2C- and CD3+CD56-NKG2C+ T-cell subsets from several donors. Of the eight sequenced donors, seven were found to be HCMV-seropositive and one was found to be HCMV-seronegative. The eight sequenced donors were randomly selected healthy volunteers, three men and five women. Libraries were sequenced as 2 x 150 bp reads on Illumina HiSeq 2000/2500, MiSeq or NextSeq. What the research found in general, with its limitations: In more than five donors, the dominant CD3+CD56+NKG2C+ clonotypes were found to rank among the top 10 CD8+ clonotypes and to make up about 1.0-7.0% of CD8+ T cells. It remained unclear whether the expanded NKG2C-expressing T cell clones were specific for HCMV antigens. Those dominant clonotypes were again the most abundant among CD3+CD56-NKG2C+ cells in a few donors, at about 25-65%.

A note on this clonotype: Its specific antigen is unknown.

The CDR3 goes from the cysteine to the phenylalanine over 14 residues. The DNA is unrecorded. Reading the germline V gene (reference sequence) gives CDR1 SSHAT and CDR2 FNYEAQ. HCMV-specific IgG was detected in serum with a commercial ELISA kit to determine HCMV serostatus. Peripheral blood mononuclear cells were isolated from blood by Ficoll density gradient centrifugation. The listed sequencing device is Illumina HiSeq 2000. TCR beta cDNA libraries were made by 5'RACE template switching that added a universal primer site and unique molecular identifiers. Priming for cDNA synthesis came from the TCR beta constant segment, and two successive PCR amplification steps followed. As for the authors' bioinformatics: MIGEC handled demultiplexing of the reads and grouping by UMI, while MiTCR was used to assemble and quantify clonotypes. To exclude erroneous sequences, only TCR cDNA sequences supported by at least two reads were retained. The tcR package was used for downstream repertoire analysis, and clonotypes were matched between fractions using CDR3 nucleotide sequence together with V segment. VDJmatch was used to annotate antigen specificity against VDJdb, with one amino acid substitution in CDR3 permitted. TCRdb reprocessed the reads, reporting each CDR3 protein sequence once and no DNA. The V and J calls reflect TCRdb's pipeline rather than the authors' work. The table for this sample records about 110,000 distinct CDR3 sequences. The ten largest make up less than 20% of the sample.

Material: blood T cells: a sorted CD56 or NKG2C T cell subset, CD4+ or CD8+ T cells, or bulk PBMC T cells (not recorded which). Recombination linked TRBV7-7 to TRBJ2-5; the D call from TCRdb, TRBD2, cannot be confirmed without DNA. The clonotype comes from a woman between 18 and 75 years old in good health. The CDR3 here reads CASSPWSGQETQYF.